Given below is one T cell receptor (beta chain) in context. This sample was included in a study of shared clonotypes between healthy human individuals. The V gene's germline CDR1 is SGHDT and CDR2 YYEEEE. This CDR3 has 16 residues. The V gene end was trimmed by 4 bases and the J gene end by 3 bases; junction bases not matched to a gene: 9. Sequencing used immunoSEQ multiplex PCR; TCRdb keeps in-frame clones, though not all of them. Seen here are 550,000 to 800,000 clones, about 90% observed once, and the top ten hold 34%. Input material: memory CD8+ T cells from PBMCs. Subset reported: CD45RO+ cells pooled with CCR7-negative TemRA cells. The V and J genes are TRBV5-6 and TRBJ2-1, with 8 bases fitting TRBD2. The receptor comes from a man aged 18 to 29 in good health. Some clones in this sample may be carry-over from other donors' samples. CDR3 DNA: TGTGCCAGCAGCCCCCGACTAGCGTCTTACTACAATGAGCAGTTCTTC. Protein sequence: CASSPRLASYYNEQFF.